This T cell receptor beta chain emerged from a study of spatial heterogeneity in lung cancer. By sample fraction, this clonotype is medium-sized (0.01 to 0.1%). As to time point: sample taken at primary tumor resection. Extraction of whole RNA from tumor, nontumor lung or frozen PBMC preceded unsorted sequencing. The cohort: 65 to 80 early-stage, untreated non-small cell lung cancer patients. Every individual TCR cDNA molecule carried its own unique molecular identifier, which allowed correction of PCR and sequencing errors. Each CDR3 protein is one row after TCRdb ran MiXCR on the 5' RACE reads. The table includes fewer than 9,000 distinct CDR3 sequences, 7.8% detected once. Germline-derived CDR1 and CDR2 are MGHRA and YSYEKL. The CDR3 loop spans 15 amino acids. The junction had 6 bases not matched to a gene; V was cut back by 0 bases and J by 4 bases.

The sequence derives from a female donor with early-stage non-small cell lung cancer. This material consisted of PBMCs, taken at surgery. The rearrangement links TRBV4-1 to TRBJ2-7, with 7 bases matching TRBD2. DNA of the CDR3: TGCGCCAGCAGCCAAGATGGCGGGGGATTTTACGAGCAGTACTTC. This codes for CASSQDGGGFYEQYF.